This TCR beta chain came from a study of cytomegalovirus exposure and HLA in healthy donors. Study conclusions and caveats: A likely sequencing artifact accounted for one observed cluster of highly shared sequence variants.

As for this clone: No antigen is known for it.

It was with 60 Vbeta and 13 Jbeta primers that the PCR ran. Libraries were prepared by immunoSEQ multiplex PCR; TCRdb keeps only in-frame clonotypes and omits some of them. The table records some 130,000 clones, around 63% of them present only once. This cohort consisted of healthy bone marrow donors. What was sequenced was PBMCs. This sequence was found in a human donor in good health.

CDR3: CASSVGGEELNIQYF. CDR3 nucleotides: TGTGCCAGCAGCGTGGGGGGAGAGGAACTAAACATTCAGTACTTC. The chain uses TRBV9 and TRBJ2-4; D possibly corresponds to TRBD2 (6 bases). The CDR3 is made up of 15 amino acids. Germline loops: CDR1 SGDLS, CDR2 YYNGEE. The V end was cut by 2 bases, the J end by 6 bases, with 15 bases between. The whole variable domain, remainder taken from reference TRBV9 and TRBJ2-4, is DSGVTQTPKHLITATGQRVTLRCSPRSGDLSVYWYQQSLDQGLQFLIQYYNGEERAKGNILERFSAQQFPDLHSELNLSSLELGDSALYFCASSVGGEELNIQYFGAGTRLSVL.